One sample yielded the 15 T cell receptor beta chains listed below, sequenced in a study of cytomegalovirus exposure and HLA in healthy donors. The PCR used 60 Vbeta and 13 Jbeta primers. Data came from immunoSEQ multiplex PCR; TCRdb stores just in-frame clones and leaves some out. The ten most abundant clones cover 6.5% to 10% of a sample with tens of thousands of clones. The specimen sequenced was PBMCs. The source of these receptors is a male donor in good health and CMV-seronegative.

The J gene is TRBJ1-2, the V gene TRBV6-5, with 7 bases fitting TRBD1. With 2 bases clipped from V and 4 bases from J, the junction kept 7 bases outside the gene matches. The CDR3 contains 15 residues. The germline V gene has CDR1 MNHEY and CDR2 SVGAGI. CDR3 in DNA: TGTGCCAGCAGTTACAACAGGGGCGCCGGCTATGGCTACACCTTC. Encoded protein: CASSYNRGAGYGYTF.

This chain joins TRBV4-1 and TRBJ2-5, with a tentative D call TRBD2 (6 bases). V lost 4 bases to trimming and J lost 2 bases, with 14 bases between them. The CDR3 runs to 15 residues. Germline CDR1 reads MGHRA; CDR2 reads YSYEKL. The CDR3 region has the DNA TGCGCCAGCAGCCCCCGCCCCGGGAGACAAGAGACCCAGTACTTC. Protein product: CASSPRPGRQETQYF.

The chain carries TRBV5-1 and TRBJ1-4; no clear D. The CDR3 covers 15 residues. CDR1 is SGHRS, CDR2 YFSETQ, per germline. V shed 2 bases and J shed 2 bases, with 10 bases lying between them. Written as DNA, the CDR3 is TGCGCCAGCAGCTTCGGAGGCGCGACTAATGAAAAACTGTTTTTT. Amino acid sequence: CASSFGGATNEKLFF. Full variable domain (missing parts from reference TRBV5-1 and TRBJ1-4): KAGVTQTPRYLIKTRGQQVTLSCSPISGHRSVSWYQQTPGQGLQFLFEYFSETQRNKGNFPGRFSGRQFSNSRSEMNVSTLELGDSALYLCASSFGGATNEKLFFGSGTQLSVL.

The V call is TRBV6-1, the J call TRBJ1-2; 9 bases match TRBD1. CDR3 length: 16 residues. Germline trimming cut 0 bases from V and 8 bases from J; bases unmatched to any gene: 10. CDR1 MNHNS and CDR2 SASEGT come from the germline V gene. This chain's CDR3 is CASSEAGFWTGVGYTF. The DNA of the CDR3 is TGTGCCAGCAGTGAAGCGGGTTTTTGGACAGGGGTCGGCTACACCTTC.

The chain has TRBV5-1 and TRBJ2-3; D uncertain. The CDR3 loop spans 13 amino acids. Germline loops: CDR1 SGHRS, CDR2 YFSETQ. V was clipped by 1 base and J by 6 bases, with 9 bases between them. CDR3 in DNA: TGCGCCAGCAGCTTGTCTCACTCGGATACGCAGTATTTT. This sequence encodes CASSLSHSDTQYF.

This rearrangement joins TRBV30 to TRBJ2-1, with 7 bases matching TRBD2. The CDR3 is 16 amino acids. With V trimmed by 5 bases and J by 0 bases, 10 bases remained unmatched. CDR1 GTSNPN and CDR2 SVGIG come from the germline V gene (reference sequence). The CDR3 is CAWVGAGGGSYNEQFF. As DNA, the CDR3 is TGTGCCTGGGTAGGTGCTGGCGGGGGCTCCTACAATGAGCAGTTCTTC.

The rearrangement uses TRBV7-6 and TRBJ2-1, with D maybe TRBD1 (7 bases). Germline CDR1 SGHVS, CDR2 FNYEAQ. The CDR3 is made up of 18 amino acids. Trimming cost V 2 bases and J 2 bases, with 19 bases left between them. The CDR3 sequence: CASSLSSQGGATYNEQFF. In DNA form, the CDR3 reads TGTGCCAGCAGCTTATCCAGTCAGGGGGGAGCTACCTACAATGAGCAGTTCTTC. The variable domain in full, with the rest retrieved from reference TRBV7-6 and TRBJ2-1, is GAGVSQSPRYKVTKRGQDVALRCDPISGHVSLYWYRQALGQGPEFLTYFNYEAQQDKSGLPNDRFSAERPEGSISTLTIQRTEQRDSAMYRCASSLSSQGGATYNEQFFGPGTRLTVL.

For the CDR3, the DNA is TGTGCCAGCGCGGACAGGGTCAATGAGCAGTTCTTC. It specifies CASADRVNEQFF. The genes are TRBV9 and TRBJ2-1; TRBD1 matches 8 bases. Germline loops: CDR1 SGDLS, CDR2 YYNGEE. V dropped 7 bases and J dropped 6; count of bases not matched to a gene: 3. The CDR3 is 12 amino acids.

V gene TRBV30 combines with J gene TRBJ2-6; D not certain. The germline V and J ends were trimmed by 5 bases and 2 bases, with 10 bases remaining between them. The germline V gene encodes CDR1 GTSNPN and CDR2 SVGIG (reference sequence). The CDR3 totals 14 residues. CDR3 sequence (DNA): TGTGCCTGGGGCTCTAGAGCTGGGGCCAACGTCCTGACTTTC. Protein sequence: CAWGSRAGANVLTF.

V gene TRBV11-3 combines with J gene TRBJ2-2; 7 bases fit TRBD2. The J segment lost 0 bases and the V segment lost 4 bases, leaving 8 bases of the junction unmatched. Per germline, CDR1 SGHNT and CDR2 YENEEA. CDR3 length: 17 residues. The CDR3 here is CASSSGLGLPNTGELFF. The CDR3 region has the DNA TGTGCCAGCAGCTCCGGCCTGGGACTACCGAACACCGGGGAGCTGTTTTTT.

The chain is built from TRBV7-8 and TRBJ2-3; TRBD2 matches at 8 bases. CDR3 size: 14 residues. The trim removed 5 bases at V and 2 bases at J, leaving 3 bases unmatched. Germline values: CDR1 SGHVS, CDR2 FQNEAQ. The CDR3 reads CASSPSGSTDTQYF. The CDR3 DNA sequence: TGTGCCAGCAGCCCTAGCGGGTCCACAGATACGCAGTATTTT.

This chain connects TRBV25-1 to TRBJ1-1, with D possibly being TRBD1 (6 bases). Germline CDR1 reads MGHDK; CDR2 reads SYGVNS. Trimming stripped 7 bases from V and 9 bases from J, with 21 bases between. This CDR3 spans 14 amino acids. The CDR3 nucleotides read TGTGCCAGCACCTCCCCCCGAGGACAGACGAAAGCTTTCTTT. Translated, it gives CASTSPRGQTKAFF.

The V and J genes are TRBV30 and TRBJ1-2; tentatively, D is TRBD1 (6 bases). Trimming cost V 8 bases and J 7 bases, with 20 bases left between them. The CDR3 has 13 residues. CDR1 is GTSNPN, CDR2 SVGIG, per germline (reference sequence). The CDR3 is CARGGGRFGGYTF. The CDR3 nucleotides read TGTGCCAGAGGGGGGGGGCGGTTTGGTGGCTACACCTTC. Supplemented by reference TRBV30 and TRBJ1-2, the full variable domain reads SQTIHQWPATLVQPVGSPLSLECTVEGTSNPNLYWYRQAAGRGLQLLFYSVGIGQISSEVPQNLSASRPQDRQFILSSKKLLLSDSGFYLCARGGGRFGGYTFGSGTRLTVV.

The rearrangement links TRBV6-1 to TRBJ2-2; the match to TRBD2 covers 14 bases. The V segment lost 4 bases and the J segment 6 bases; nucleotides outside the gene matches: 10. Germline V gives CDR1 MNHNS, CDR2 SASEGT. The CDR3 runs to 18 residues. The CDR3 spells CASSVLPPGLAGAGELFF. The CDR3 DNA is TGTGCCAGCAGTGTCTTACCCCCGGGACTAGCGGGAGCCGGGGAGCTGTTTTTT.

The chain is built from TRBV2 and TRBJ1-4, with a weak D call TRBD1 (6 bases). In germline, CDR1 is SNHLY, CDR2 FYNNEI. The CDR3 length is 16 residues. Trimming took 8 bases from V and 4 from J, leaving 20 bases between them. The CDR3 DNA sequence: TGTGCCAGCGGGGATCTACGACAGGCCATTAATGAAAAACTGTTTTTT. Amino acids: CASGDLRQAINEKLFF.